Presented here are 16 T cell receptor beta chains from one specimen sequenced in a study of CD8 T cells in Susac syndrome. Random hexamers were used to reverse transcribe the RNA input (about 0.5 to 1 ug). TCRdb reprocessed the immunoSEQ multiplex PCR reads via MiXCR and lists one record per CDR3 protein. Among about 130,000 distinct CDR3 sequences listed, 85% to 95% were seen once. Sample: CD8+ T cells from PBMCs. These receptors all come from a human donor with Susac syndrome.

This chain links TRBV6-1 with TRBJ2-2; 8 bases map to TRBD1. Germline V CDR1 and CDR2: MNHNS, SASEGT. The CDR3 totals 15 residues. The ends lost 6 bases at V and 6 bases at J; junction bases unmatched: 9. CDR3 in amino acids: CASRSRTGPPGELFF. Here the CDR3 DNA reads TGTGCCAGCAGATCCCGGACAGGGCCCCCCGGGGAGCTGTTTTTT.

The sample holds a few counts of this clonotype. V is TRBV2 and J is TRBJ2-7; no firm D call. There are 11 residues in the CDR3. Between the trimmed V and J ends, which lost 2 bases and 3 bases, there was a span of 2 bases. Germline V gives CDR1 SNHLY, CDR2 FYNNEI. CDR3 region: CASSEHYEQYF. In DNA, the CDR3 is TGTGCCAGCAGTGAACACTACGAGCAGTACTTC. Using reference TRBV2 and TRBJ2-7 for the parts outside the CDR3, the full variable domain is EPEVTQTPSHQVTQMGQEVILRCVPISNHLYFYWYRQILGQKVEFLVSFYNNEISEKSEIFDDQFSVERPDGSNFTLKIRSTKLEDSAMYFCASSEHYEQYFGPGTRLTVT.

In its sample, this clonotype was seen once. The chain employs TRBV5-1 and TRBJ2-7; tentative D call: TRBD2 (6 bases). V lost 4 bases and J 6 bases, leaving 20 bases between the germline ends. The CDR3 runs 15 residues. Germline lookup yields CDR1 SGHRS and CDR2 YFSETQ. The CDR3 here is CASSPWTGVSGEQYF. In DNA form, the CDR3 reads TGCGCCAGCAGCCCATGGACGGGAGTCTCGGGCGAGCAGTACTTC.

This rearrangement joins TRBV27 to TRBJ1-5; a possible D gene is TRBD1 (5 bases). The V gene's germline CDR1 is MNHEY and CDR2 SMNVEV (reference sequence). The germline V and J ends were trimmed by 5 bases and 0 bases, with 5 bases remaining between them. This CDR3 is 13 amino acids long. Here the CDR3 DNA reads TGTGCCAGCAGTGGGGCTAGCAATCAGCCCCAGCATTTT. This gives the protein CASSGASNQPQHF.

The J gene is TRBJ2-1, the V gene TRBV12-3 or TRBV12-4; TRBD2 might be the D (5 bases). Trimming shortened V by 6 bases and J by 9 bases, and 9 bases separated the two germline ends. The CDR3 contains 11 residues. CDR3 protein: CASSLRAEQFF. The CDR3 nucleotides read TGTGCCAGCAGCCTGAGGGCTGAGCAGTTCTTC.

This clonotype was recorded only once. V is TRBV12-3 or TRBV12-4 and J is TRBJ1-1; weak D call: TRBD1 (5 bases). The CDR3 totals 16 residues. Trimming cost V 3 bases and J 0 bases, with 14 bases left between them. This CDR3 reads CASSFYGGEMNTEAFF. As DNA, the CDR3 is TGTGCCAGCAGTTTTTATGGGGGAGAGATGAACACTGAAGCTTTCTTT.

The chain has TRBV6-1 and TRBJ1-1; D may be TRBD1 (5 bases). The CDR3 has 16 residues. V was cut by 5 bases and J by 3 bases, with 19 bases left in between. The germline V gene encodes CDR1 MNHNS and CDR2 SASEGT. The CDR3 nucleotides read TGTGCCAGCAGTCGGATTAATGTGGGAGGGGACACTGAAGCTTTCTTT. Amino acids: CASSRINVGGDTEAFF.

The V gene is TRBV5-4, the J gene TRBJ2-2; 7 bases align to TRBD1. CDR3 size: 14 residues. With V trimmed by 4 bases and J by 7 bases, 7 bases remained unmatched. Germline loops: CDR1 SGHNT, CDR2 YYREEE (reference sequence). The CDR3 DNA reads TGTGCCAGCAGCAAGAACGACAGGGTCGGGGAGCTGTTTTTT. It yields the protein CASSKNDRVGELFF.

As regards this clonotype: A junction boundary mismatches the germline segment, possibly from a read error. In DNA, the CDR3 is TGTGCCAGCAGTTCAACCGGGACAGTTCGTAGTCACTTC. Protein sequence: CASSSTGTVRSHF. The chain is built from TRBV7-8 and TRBJ2-7, with 7 positions matching TRBD1. This CDR3 region has 13 residues. The germline CDR1 and CDR2 sequences are SGHVS and FQNEAQ.

The J gene is TRBJ2-5, the V gene TRBV3-1; 8 nucleotides agree with TRBD2. The ends lost 3 bases at V and 4 bases at J; junction bases unmatched: 16. Germline CDR1 reads LGHDT; CDR2 reads YNNKEL (reference sequence). This CDR3 contains 18 residues. Here the CDR3 reads CASSHIPRPTGLVETQYF. The CDR3 DNA reads TGTGCCAGCAGCCATATCCCACGGCCGACGGGACTAGTAGAGACCCAGTACTTC.

The chain couples TRBV2 to TRBJ2-7; D is undetermined. V was clipped by 6 bases and J by 6 bases, with 12 bases between them. The CDR3 consists of 12 residues. Germline V CDR1 and CDR2: SNHLY, FYNNEI. The CDR3 DNA reads TGTGCCAGCAGAGCCGACCCTTCCGAGCAGTACTTC. Amino acids: CASRADPSEQYF.

The V call is TRBV9, the J call TRBJ1-3; perhaps TRBD1 as D (6 bases). Germline lookup yields CDR1 SGDLS and CDR2 YYNGEE. Trimming removed 0 bases from V and 2 bases from J, with 15 bases in between. This CDR3 is built from 17 residues. The CDR3 DNA sequence: TGTGCCAGCAGCGTAGAGGGGGTAGTAACGCCTGGAAACACCATATATTTT. Amino acids: CASSVEGVVTPGNTIYF.

The chain has TRBV12-5 and TRBJ2-1; a possible D gene is TRBD2 (5 bases). The CDR3 is 10 residues long. The V end lost 7 bases, the J end lost 13 bases, and 11 bases lay between the germline ends. CDR1 LGHNT and CDR2 FRNRAP come from the germline V gene. The CDR3, as DNA: TGTGCTAGTGAGGAGGCCGCCCAGTTCTTC. Translated: CASEEAAQFF.

V usage is TRBV2 and J usage is TRBJ2-5, with TRBD1 matching over 7 bases. V lost 4 bases to trimming and J lost 5 bases; unmatched junction nucleotides: 7. The germline V gene has CDR1 SNHLY and CDR2 FYNNEI. The CDR3 length is 14 residues. The CDR3 DNA is TGTGCCAGCAGTGCCCCGGACAGGTTGGAGACCCAGTACTTC. Translated: CASSAPDRLETQYF.

DNA of the CDR3: TGTGCCACCAGCCCCGAGCGGGTCAATCAGCCCCAGCATTTT. Encoded protein: CATSPERVNQPQHF. The chain employs TRBV15 and TRBJ1-5; D unresolved. Germline CDR1 and CDR2: LNHNV and YYDKDF (reference sequence). The germline V and J ends were trimmed by 5 bases and 3 bases, with 11 bases remaining between them. This CDR3 is 14 amino acids long. Together with reference TRBV15 and TRBJ1-5, the CDR3 gives the full variable domain: DAMVIQNPRYQVTQFGKPVTLSCSQTLNHNVMYWYQQKSSQAPKLLFHYYDKDFNNEADTPDNFQSRRPNTSFCFLDIRSPGLGDTAMYLCATSPERVNQPQHFGDGTRLSIL.

V usage is TRBV27 and J usage is TRBJ2-1, with no clear D. Germline V CDR1 and CDR2: MNHEY, SMNVEV (reference sequence). The CDR3 spans 16 residues. V was cut by 8 bases and J by 1 base, with 18 bases left in between. The CDR3 DNA reads TGTGCCAGCTCGCCCCTCCCGGGCGATTCCTACAATGAGCAGTTCTTC. As protein: CASSPLPGDSYNEQFF.